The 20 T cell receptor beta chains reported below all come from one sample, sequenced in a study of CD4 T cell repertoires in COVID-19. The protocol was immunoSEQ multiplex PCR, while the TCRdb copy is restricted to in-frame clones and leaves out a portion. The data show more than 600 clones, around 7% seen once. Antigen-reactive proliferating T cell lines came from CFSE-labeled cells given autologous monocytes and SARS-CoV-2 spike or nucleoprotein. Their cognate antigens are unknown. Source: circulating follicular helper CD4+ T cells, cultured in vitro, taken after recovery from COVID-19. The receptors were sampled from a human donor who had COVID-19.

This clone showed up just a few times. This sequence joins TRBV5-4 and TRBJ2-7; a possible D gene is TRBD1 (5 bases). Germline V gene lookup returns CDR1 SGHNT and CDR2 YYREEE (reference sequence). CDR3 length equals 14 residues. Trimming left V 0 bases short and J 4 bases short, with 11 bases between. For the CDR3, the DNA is TGTGCCAGCAGCTTGGATCGACAGCATTACGAGCAGTACTTC. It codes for CASSLDRQHYEQYF.

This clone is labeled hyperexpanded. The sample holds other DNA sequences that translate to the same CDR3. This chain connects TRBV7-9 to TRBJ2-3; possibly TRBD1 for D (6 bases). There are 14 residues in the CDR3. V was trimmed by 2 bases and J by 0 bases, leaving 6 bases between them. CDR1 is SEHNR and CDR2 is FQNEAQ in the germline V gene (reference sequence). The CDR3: CASSLQGSTDTQYF. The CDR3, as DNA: TGTGCCAGCAGCTTACAGGGGAGCACAGATACGCAGTATTTT.

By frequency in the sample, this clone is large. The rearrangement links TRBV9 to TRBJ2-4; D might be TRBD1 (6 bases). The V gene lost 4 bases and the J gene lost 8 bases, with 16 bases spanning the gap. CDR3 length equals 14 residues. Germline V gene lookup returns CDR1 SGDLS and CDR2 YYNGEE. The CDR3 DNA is TGTGCCAGCAGCATATCAAGCGAGGGGGACATTCAGTACTTC. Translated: CASSISSEGDIQYF. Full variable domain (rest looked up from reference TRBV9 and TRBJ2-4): DSGVTQTPKHLITATGQRVTLRCSPRSGDLSVYWYQQSLDQGLQFLIQYYNGEERAKGNILERFSAQQFPDLHSELNLSSLELGDSALYFCASSISSEGDIQYFGAGTRLSVL.

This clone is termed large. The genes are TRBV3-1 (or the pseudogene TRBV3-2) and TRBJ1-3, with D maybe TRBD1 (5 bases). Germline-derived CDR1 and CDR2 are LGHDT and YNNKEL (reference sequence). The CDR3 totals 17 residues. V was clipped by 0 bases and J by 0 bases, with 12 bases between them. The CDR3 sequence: CASSQDWGTFSGNTIYF. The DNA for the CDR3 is TGTGCCAGCAGCCAAGATTGGGGGACCTTCTCTGGAAACACCATATATTTT.

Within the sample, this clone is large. This CDR3 reads CASSLTISTDTQYF. DNA for the CDR3: TGTGCCAGCAGCTTAACCATTAGCACAGATACGCAGTATTTT. V gene TRBV11-2 combines with J gene TRBJ2-3; D ambiguous. The CDR3 covers 14 residues. Germline V gives CDR1 SGHAT, CDR2 FQNNGV. The V and J ends lost 2 bases and 0 bases respectively, with 6 bases between them.

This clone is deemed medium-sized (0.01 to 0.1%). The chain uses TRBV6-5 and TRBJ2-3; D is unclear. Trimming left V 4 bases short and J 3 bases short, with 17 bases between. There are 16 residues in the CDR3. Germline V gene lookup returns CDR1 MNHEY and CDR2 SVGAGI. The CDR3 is CASSSLGVAITDTQYF. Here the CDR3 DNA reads TGTGCCAGCAGTTCGCTAGGAGTGGCGATTACAGATACGCAGTATTTT.

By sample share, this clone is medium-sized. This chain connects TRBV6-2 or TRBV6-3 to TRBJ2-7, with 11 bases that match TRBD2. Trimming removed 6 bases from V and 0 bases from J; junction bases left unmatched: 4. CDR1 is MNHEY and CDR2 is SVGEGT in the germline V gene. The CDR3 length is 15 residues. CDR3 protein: CASSPSGRISYEQYV. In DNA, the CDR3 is TGTGCCAGCAGCCCTAGCGGGAGGATCTCCTACGAGCAGTACGTC.

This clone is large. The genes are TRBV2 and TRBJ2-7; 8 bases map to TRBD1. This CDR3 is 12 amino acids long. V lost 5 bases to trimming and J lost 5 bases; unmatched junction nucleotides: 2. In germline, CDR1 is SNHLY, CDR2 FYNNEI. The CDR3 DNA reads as TGTGCCAGCAGTCGGACAGGGAACGAGCAGTACGTC. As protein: CASSRTGNEQYV.

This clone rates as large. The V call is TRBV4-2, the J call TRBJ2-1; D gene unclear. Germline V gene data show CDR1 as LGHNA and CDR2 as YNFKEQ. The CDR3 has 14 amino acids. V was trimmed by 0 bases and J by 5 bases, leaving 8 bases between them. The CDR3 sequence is CASSQDTQNNEQFF. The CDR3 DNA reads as TGTGCCAGCAGCCAAGACACCCAGAACAATGAGCAGTTCTTC.

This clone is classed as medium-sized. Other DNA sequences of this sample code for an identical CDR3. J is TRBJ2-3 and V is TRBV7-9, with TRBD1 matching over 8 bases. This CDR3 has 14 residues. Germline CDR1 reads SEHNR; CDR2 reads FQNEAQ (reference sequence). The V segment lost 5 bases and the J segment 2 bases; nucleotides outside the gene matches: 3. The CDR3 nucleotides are TGTGCCAGCAGCGGACAGGGCTCCACAGATACGCAGTATTTT. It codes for CASSGQGSTDTQYF. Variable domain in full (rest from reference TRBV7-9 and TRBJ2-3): DTGVSQNPRHKITKRGQNVTFRCDPISEHNRLYWYRQTLGQGPEFLTYFQNEAQLEKSRLLSDRFSAERPKGSFSTLEIQRTEQGDSAMYLCASSGQGSTDTQYFGPGTRLTVL.

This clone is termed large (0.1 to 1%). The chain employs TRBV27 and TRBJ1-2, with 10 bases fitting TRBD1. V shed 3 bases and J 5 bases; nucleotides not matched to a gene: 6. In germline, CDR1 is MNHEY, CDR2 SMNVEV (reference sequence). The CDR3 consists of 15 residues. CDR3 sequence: CASSFRDRGRYGYTF. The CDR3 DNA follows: TGTGCCAGCAGTTTCCGGGACAGGGGACGGTATGGCTACACCTTC.

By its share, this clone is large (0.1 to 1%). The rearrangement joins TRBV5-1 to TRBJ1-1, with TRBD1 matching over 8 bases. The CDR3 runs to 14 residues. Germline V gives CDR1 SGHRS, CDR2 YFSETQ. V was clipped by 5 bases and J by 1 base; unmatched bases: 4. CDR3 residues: CASRLDRGNTEAFF. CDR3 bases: TGCGCCAGCAGACTTGACAGGGGGAACACTGAAGCTTTCTTT.

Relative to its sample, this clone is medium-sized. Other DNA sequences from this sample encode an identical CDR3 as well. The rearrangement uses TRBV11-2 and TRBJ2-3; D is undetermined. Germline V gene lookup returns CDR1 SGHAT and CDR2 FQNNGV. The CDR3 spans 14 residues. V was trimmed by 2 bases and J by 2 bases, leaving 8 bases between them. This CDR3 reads CASSLSLSTDTQYF. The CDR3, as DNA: TGTGCCAGCAGCTTAAGTCTATCCACAGATACGCAGTATTTT.

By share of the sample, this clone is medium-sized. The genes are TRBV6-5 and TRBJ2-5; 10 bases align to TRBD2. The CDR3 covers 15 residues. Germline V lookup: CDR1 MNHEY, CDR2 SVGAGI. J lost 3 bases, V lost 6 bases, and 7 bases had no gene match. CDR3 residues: CASSPAGGLEETQYF. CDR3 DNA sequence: TGTGCCAGCAGCCCAGCGGGAGGGCTCGAAGAGACCCAGTACTTC.

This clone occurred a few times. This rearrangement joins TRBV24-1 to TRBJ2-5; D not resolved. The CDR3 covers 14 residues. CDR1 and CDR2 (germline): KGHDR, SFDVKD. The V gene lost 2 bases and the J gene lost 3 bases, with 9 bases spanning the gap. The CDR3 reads CATSDSPGKETQYF. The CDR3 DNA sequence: TGTGCCACCAGTGATTCTCCAGGAAAAGAGACCCAGTACTTC.

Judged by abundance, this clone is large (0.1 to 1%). The chain's CDR3 is CASSQGRRNTEAFF. The CDR3 nucleotides are TGTGCCAGCAGCCAAGGACGTAGGAACACTGAAGCTTTCTTT. The chain carries TRBV7-2 and TRBJ1-1; D gene ambiguous. Trimming shortened V by 5 bases and J by 1 base, and 11 bases separated the two germline ends. The germline V gene has CDR1 SGHTA and CDR2 FQGNSA. CDR3 length: 14 amino acids.

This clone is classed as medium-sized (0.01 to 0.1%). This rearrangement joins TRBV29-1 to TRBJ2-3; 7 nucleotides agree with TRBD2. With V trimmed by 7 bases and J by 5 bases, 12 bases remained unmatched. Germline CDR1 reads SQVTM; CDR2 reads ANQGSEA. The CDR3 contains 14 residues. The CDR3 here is CSGGFGGYLDTQYF. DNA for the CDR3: TGCAGCGGAGGATTCGGGGGGTACTTAGATACGCAGTATTTT.

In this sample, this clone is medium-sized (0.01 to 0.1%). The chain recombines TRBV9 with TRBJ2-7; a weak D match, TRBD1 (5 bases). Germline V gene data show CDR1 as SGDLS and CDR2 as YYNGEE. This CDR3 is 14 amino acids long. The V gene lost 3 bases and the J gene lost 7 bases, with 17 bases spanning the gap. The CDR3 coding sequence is TGTGCCAGCAGCGCAGGTGGCAGGGCCGGAGAGCAGTACTTC. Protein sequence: CASSAGGRAGEQYF.

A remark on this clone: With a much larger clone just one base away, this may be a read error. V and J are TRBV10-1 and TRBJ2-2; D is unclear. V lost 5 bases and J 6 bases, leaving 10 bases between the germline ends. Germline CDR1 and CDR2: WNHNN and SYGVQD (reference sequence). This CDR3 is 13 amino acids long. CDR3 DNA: TGCGCCAGCAGTCCCAGGATACCCGGGGAGCTGTTTTTT. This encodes CASSPRIPGELFF.

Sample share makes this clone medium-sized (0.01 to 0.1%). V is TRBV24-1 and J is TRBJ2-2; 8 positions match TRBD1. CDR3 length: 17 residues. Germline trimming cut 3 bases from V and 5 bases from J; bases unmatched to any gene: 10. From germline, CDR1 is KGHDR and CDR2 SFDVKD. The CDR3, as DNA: TGTGCCACCAGTGATGTCCGGGGGACAGGAAGGACCGGGGAGCTGTTTTTT. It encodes CATSDVRGTGRTGELFF.